Below, 12 T cell receptor beta chains from the same sample are listed, as sequenced in a study of cytomegalovirus exposure and HLA in healthy donors. PCR amplification relied on 60 Vbeta primers (plus 13 Jbeta primers). TCRdb keeps only in-frame clones here, not all; method: immunoSEQ multiplex PCR. The listing records approximately 180,000 clones. Sequencing used PBMCs. These receptors came from a man aged 25-45 years in good health and CMV-seronegative.

The chain recombines TRBV23-1 with TRBJ2-2, with 8 bases that match TRBD1. TRBV23-1 is an open reading frame whose function is uncertain. With 4 bases clipped from V and 4 bases from J, the junction kept 5 bases outside the gene matches. The CDR3 length is 15 residues. The CDR3 loop is CASSRLDRVTGELFF. The CDR3 DNA follows: TGCGCCAGCAGTCGATTGGACAGGGTCACCGGGGAGCTGTTTTTT.

V usage is TRBV18 and J usage is TRBJ2-7, with 8 bases that match TRBD2. With V trimmed by 5 bases and J by 4 bases, 10 bases remained unmatched. This CDR3 spans 15 amino acids. Germline V CDR1 and CDR2: KGHSH, LQKENI. CDR3 in DNA: TGTGCCAGCTCAGAGGGGAGCGGGGGACTTTACGAGCAGTACTTC. Translating gives CASSEGSGGLYEQYF.

The chain couples TRBV12-5 to TRBJ2-1; D gene uncertain. This CDR3 contains 13 residues. V was cut by 2 bases and J by 8 bases, with 10 bases left in between. Germline V gene sequence: CDR1 LGHNT, CDR2 FRNRAP. The CDR3 DNA follows: TGTGCTAGTGGTTTGCCGTCCCTGTATGAGCAGTTCTTC. It translates to CASGLPSLYEQFF.

This sequence joins TRBV14 and TRBJ2-7; TRBD1 might be the D (5 bases). Trimming left V 3 bases short and J 5 bases short, with 11 bases between. The germline V gene encodes CDR1 SGHDN and CDR2 FVKESK. The CDR3 totals 13 residues. CDR3 region: CASSQLRAHEQYF. The CDR3 DNA sequence: TGTGCCAGCAGCCAGCTCAGGGCCCACGAGCAGTACTTC.

J is TRBJ2-1 and V is TRBV7-8; weak D call: TRBD1 (5 bases). With 2 bases removed from V and 8 bases from J, the gap between germline ends came to 22 bases. The length of the CDR3 is 17 residues. Germline V CDR1 and CDR2: SGHVS, FQNEAQ. CDR3 sequence: CASSLRGGVSAFDEQFF. The DNA for the CDR3 is TGTGCCAGCAGCTTAAGGGGTGGGGTGAGCGCCTTCGATGAGCAGTTCTTC.

The CDR3 nucleotides read TGTGCCAGCAGCGCCAGGTCTAAATTGACAGGGGAATCTGAGACCCAGTACTTC. Its translation is CASSARSKLTGESETQYF. The J gene is TRBJ2-5, the V gene TRBV7-9; the match to TRBD1 covers 8 bases. The CDR3 length is 18 residues. Trimming took 5 bases from V and 5 from J; bases not matched to a gene: 19. Germline loops: CDR1 SEHNR, CDR2 FQNEAQ (reference sequence).

This rearrangement joins TRBV27 to TRBJ1-5; 9 nucleotides match TRBD1. The J segment lost 6 bases and the V segment lost 6 bases, leaving 6 bases of the junction unmatched. The CDR3 spans 14 residues. The germline gives CDR1 MNHEY, CDR2 SMNVEV (reference sequence). CDR3 region: CASSDGTGFQPQHF. In nucleotides, the CDR3 is TGTGCCAGCAGCGACGGGACAGGGTTTCAGCCCCAGCATTTT.

The chain couples TRBV19 to TRBJ1-2; 8 bases are a match to TRBD1. Germline assignment: CDR1 LNHDA and CDR2 SQIVND (reference sequence). The CDR3 runs 14 residues. V dropped 6 bases and J dropped 4; count of bases not matched to a gene: 7. The CDR3, as DNA: TGTGCCAGTAGGACAGGGGCAACCTTCTATGGCTACACCTTC. It encodes CASRTGATFYGYTF.

V is TRBV10-1 and J is TRBJ2-1; 7 nucleotides match TRBD2. Germline assignment: CDR1 WNHNN and CDR2 SYGVQD (reference sequence). The CDR3 length is 16 residues. V gave up 4 bases and J gave up 11 bases; unmatched junction bases: 17. The CDR3 DNA reads TGCGCCAGCAGTGGCAGTGACGCGGGAGCCCTCTTTAAGCAGTTCTTC. It translates to CASSGSDAGALFKQFF.

CDR3 sequence (DNA): TGTGCCAGCAGCAGCGGGACAGGGGAAGCCGGGGAGCTGTTTTTT. It is translated as CASSSGTGEAGELFF. V gene TRBV7-2 combines with J gene TRBJ2-2; 10 bases match TRBD1. Germline trimming cut 5 bases from V and 6 bases from J; bases unmatched to any gene: 6. The CDR3 covers 15 residues. The germline V gene encodes CDR1 SGHTA and CDR2 FQGNSA.

This chain joins TRBV10-2 and TRBJ2-5, with TRBD2 identical over 10 bases. The junction had 7 bases not matched to a gene; V was cut back by 7 bases and J by 2 bases. Germline CDR1 and CDR2: WSHSY and SAAADI. The CDR3 totals 15 residues. CDR3 sequence: CASTSGSAGQETQYF. The CDR3 bases are TGCGCCAGCACTAGCGGGAGCGCGGGGCAAGAGACCCAGTACTTC.

The DNA for the CDR3 is TGTGCCAGCAGTGCCTCCCGCGGGGGCGTATTTAAACTGTTTTTT. Its protein product is CASSASRGGVFKLFF. The gene calls are TRBV6-1 and TRBJ1-4, with a tentative D call TRBD1 (6 bases). Germline values: CDR1 MNHNS, CDR2 SASEGT. V lost 4 bases to trimming and J lost 11 bases, with 20 bases between them. The CDR3 is 15 residues long.